The source of this TCR beta chain is a study of blood T cells in healthy people across ages. Study observations and caveats: Naive CD4+ cells and diversity were both higher in long-lived donors than in aged donors.

Individuals who donated were healthy Caucasians from Russia aged roughly 6 to 100. Donors each provided 8 to 10 milliliters of peripheral blood. With regard to this clonotype: Antigen specificity is unknown.

Primers used in a second PCR of roughly 6 to 12 cycles were a sample-barcoded 5' primer and a J-beta primer mix. Via MiXCR, TCRdb re-called the 5' RACE reads, giving one row per CDR3 protein. The data hold around 1,900,000 distinct CDR3 sequences, with about two fifths observed a single time. The germline V gene has CDR1 SGDLS and CDR2 YYNGEE. The CDR3 totals 16 residues. V was trimmed by 4 bases and J by 10 bases, leaving 21 bases between them. The sequenced sample was blood. The sequence derives from a human donor in good health. This chain links TRBV9 with TRBJ1-6; D gene unclear. CDR3 sequence reads: CASSRETTARRSPLHF. The CDR3 bases are TGTGCCAGCAGCCGAGAAACCACTGCCCGGCGGTCACCCCTCCACTTT.